Each of the 23 T cell receptor beta chains below was sequenced from the same sample in a study of blood T cell repertoires in COVID-19. The protocol was immunoSEQ multiplex PCR, while the TCRdb copy is restricted to in-frame clones and leaves out a portion. This table has 250,000 to 300,000 clones, approximately 90% appearing once. Input material: peripheral blood. All receptors derive from a young woman with COVID-19, enrolled during active disease.

The chain uses TRBV30 and TRBJ2-2, with 7 bases lining up with TRBD2. The CDR3 runs to 16 residues. With V trimmed by 0 bases and J by 6 bases, 10 bases remained unmatched. The V gene's germline CDR1 is GTSNPN and CDR2 SVGIG (reference sequence). The CDR3 is CAWSVRPAGVAGELFF. For the CDR3, the DNA is TGTGCCTGGAGTGTACGTCCGGCGGGAGTAGCCGGGGAGCTGTTTTTT.

The chain uses TRBV30 and TRBJ1-5, with D perhaps TRBD1 (5 bases). Germline loops: CDR1 GTSNPN, CDR2 SVGIG (reference sequence). CDR3 length equals 13 residues. The V end was cut by 5 bases, the J end by 5 bases, with 13 bases between. CDR3: CAWDTGMDQPQHF. The DNA of the CDR3 is TGTGCCTGGGATACAGGAATGGATCAGCCCCAGCATTTT.

The chain is built from TRBV7-9 and TRBJ1-2; the D is unclear. This CDR3 region has 16 residues. Per the germline V gene, CDR1 is SEHNR and CDR2 is FQNEAQ (reference sequence). Trimming cost V 3 bases and J 6 bases, with 20 bases left between them. The CDR3 sequence is CASSFLDGRVGDGYTF. Here the CDR3 DNA reads TGTGCCAGCAGCTTCCTAGACGGGAGGGTTGGTGATGGCTACACCTTC.

J is TRBJ1-2 and V is TRBV11-2; TRBD1 matches 7 bases. V gave up 5 bases and J gave up 8 bases; unmatched junction bases: 8. The CDR3 is 13 amino acids. The germline gives CDR1 SGHAT, CDR2 FQNNGV. In nucleotides, the CDR3 is TGTGCCAGCAGCGACCTGACAGGGAGCGGCTACACCTTC. This codes for CASSDLTGSGYTF.

The rearrangement joins TRBV12-5 to TRBJ2-2; D might be TRBD2 (6 bases). Germline-derived CDR1 and CDR2 are LGHNT and FRNRAP. V was pared by 0 bases and J by 7 bases, with 6 bases between. The CDR3 totals 13 residues. The CDR3 sequence: CASGLVSGGELFF. The CDR3 DNA is TGTGCTAGTGGTTTGGTTAGCGGCGGGGAGCTGTTTTTT.

V is TRBV4-1 and J is TRBJ2-1, with D tentatively TRBD2 (6 bases). This CDR3 is 14 amino acids long. Trimming took off 8 bases at V and 6 bases at J, with 17 bases between the two ends. Germline V gene data show CDR1 as MGHRA and CDR2 as YSYEKL. DNA of the CDR3: TGCGCCAGCGCCACTCGAGCGGGCAGCAATGAGCAGTTCTTC. Protein product: CASATRAGSNEQFF.

The CDR3 region is CASSQDFGLGISGANVLTF. Written as DNA, the CDR3 is TGTGCCAGCAGCCAAGATTTTGGACTAGGAATTTCGGGGGCCAACGTCCTGACTTTC. The chain employs TRBV3-1 (or the pseudogene TRBV3-2) and TRBJ2-6; 7 bases are a match to TRBD2. This CDR3 contains 19 residues. Germline V gene sequence: CDR1 LGHDT, CDR2 YNNKEL (reference sequence). Trimming cost V 0 bases and J 4 bases; bases outside gene matches: 12.

V and J are TRBV12-3 or TRBV12-4 and TRBJ2-7; TRBD2 might be the D (6 bases). The CDR3 is 12 residues long. V was trimmed by 8 bases and J by 5 bases, leaving 13 bases between them. The DNA of the CDR3 is TGTGCCAGCGGAGGAGGGTTCCACGAGCAGTACTTC. It yields the protein CASGGGFHEQYF.

The table lists this clone with a count of one. This chain uses TRBV5-1 with TRBJ2-5; 7 nucleotides line up with TRBD2. V gave up 3 bases and J gave up 2 bases; unmatched junction bases: 16. Germline-derived CDR1 and CDR2 are SGHRS and YFSETQ. The CDR3 covers 18 residues. The CDR3 DNA reads as TGCGCCAGCAGCTCGGGGATCCTAGCGGCGGCGCCTCAAGAGACCCAGTACTTC. Translation gives CASSSGILAAAPQETQYF.

This sequence joins TRBV7-2 and TRBJ2-7; 9 nucleotides agree with TRBD2. From germline, CDR1 is SGHTA and CDR2 FQGNSA. CDR3 length equals 15 residues. V trimming: 1 base; J trimming: 3 bases; junction bases outside the gene matches: 4. CDR3 in amino acids: CASSLDASGIYEQYF. In DNA form, the CDR3 reads TGTGCCAGCAGCTTAGATGCTAGCGGGATCTACGAGCAGTACTTC.

Only a few counts were recorded for this clone. The V gene is TRBV6-4, the J gene TRBJ2-1; TRBD2 matches at 8 bases. The CDR3 has 13 residues. From germline, CDR1 is MRHNA and CDR2 SNTAGT. Unmatched junction bases numbered 7, after V lost 0 bases and J lost 15 bases. CDR3 DNA: TGTGCCAGCAGTGACTCGGGGGAGCGGGAGTTGTTCTTC. Protein: CASSDSGERELFF.

This chain connects TRBV2 to TRBJ2-7; 9 nucleotides agree with TRBD1. The CDR3 is 13 residues long. The V segment lost 7 bases and the J segment 7 bases; nucleotides outside the gene matches: 8. The V gene's germline CDR1 is SNHLY and CDR2 FYNNEI. The CDR3 DNA reads TGTGCCAGCAAGGTTGACAGGGGGGGAGAGCAGTACTTC. This sequence encodes CASKVDRGGEQYF.

This chain joins TRBV4-1 and TRBJ1-4, with D possibly being TRBD1 (6 bases). The CDR3 has 15 residues. CDR1 is MGHRA and CDR2 is YSYEKL in the germline V gene. Between the trimmed V and J ends, which lost 3 bases and 7 bases, there was a span of 15 bases. The CDR3 sequence: CASSQAVTGPEKLFF. The CDR3 nucleotides are TGCGCCAGCAGCCAGGCCGTAACAGGGCCTGAAAAACTGTTTTTT.

This clone was found many times. This chain uses TRBV13 with TRBJ1-5; D remains ambiguous. The CDR3 covers 14 residues. V dropped 3 bases and J dropped 4 bases, with 10 bases sitting between them. Germline lookup yields CDR1 PRHDT and CDR2 FYEKMQ (reference sequence). The CDR3 spells CASSFSATNQPQHF. The DNA for the CDR3 is TGTGCCAGCAGCTTCTCAGCGACTAATCAGCCCCAGCATTTT.

The V call is TRBV10-2, the J call TRBJ1-1; 7 bases fit TRBD1. Trimming removed 7 bases from V and 1 base from J; junction bases left unmatched: 6. Germline-derived CDR1 and CDR2 are WSHSY and SAAADI. This CDR3 comprises 14 residues. The CDR3 DNA is TGCGCCAGCACCCCGGGACAGTGGAACACTGAAGCTTTCTTT. It is translated as CASTPGQWNTEAFF.

CDR3 DNA sequence: TGTGCCAGCAGCTCGGACAGGGTCACCCAGAATGAGCAGTTCTTC. Its translation: CASSSDRVTQNEQFF. The J gene is TRBJ2-1, the V gene TRBV7-7; TRBD1 agrees at 8 bases. CDR3 length: 15 amino acids. Trimming cost V 4 bases and J 7 bases; bases outside gene matches: 9. Germline V gene lookup returns CDR1 SSHAT and CDR2 FNYEAQ (reference sequence).

The chain has TRBV16 and TRBJ1-6; D might be TRBD1 (6 bases). The length of the CDR3 is 13 residues. The V and J ends lost 5 bases and 10 bases respectively, with 12 bases between them. Germline V gene sequence: CDR1 KGHSY, CDR2 FQNENV. CDR3 amino acids: CASSDARGSPLHF. Here the CDR3 DNA reads TGTGCCAGCAGCGATGCCAGGGGATCACCCCTCCACTTT.

With respect to this clone: This clone may be a read error of a much larger clone one base away. The sample holds other DNA sequences that translate to the same CDR3. The V and J genes are TRBV7-2 and TRBJ1-2, with TRBD1 matching 8 bases. V lost 1 base to trimming and J lost 2 bases; unmatched junction nucleotides: 0. The CDR3 is 14 amino acids. Looked up from germline, CDR1 is SGHTA and CDR2 is FQGNSA. CDR3 sequence reads: CASSLGQGNYGYTF. CDR3 sequence (DNA): TGTGCCAGCAGCTTAGGACAGGGGAACTATGGCTACACCTTC.

V is TRBV9 and J is TRBJ1-2; unclear D gene. Germline V gene lookup returns CDR1 SGDLS and CDR2 YYNGEE. The V gene lost 4 bases and the J gene lost 8 bases, with 15 bases spanning the gap. This CDR3 has 13 residues. CDR3 DNA sequence: TGTGCCAGCAGCCGTAATGAGGTACACGGCTACACCTTC. It translates to CASSRNEVHGYTF.

The rearrangement uses TRBV27 and TRBJ1-4; a weak D match, TRBD1 (5 bases). Germline V gives CDR1 MNHEY, CDR2 SMNVEV (reference sequence). CDR3 size: 17 residues. V gave up 3 bases and J gave up 7 bases, with 21 bases separating them. The CDR3 DNA is TGTGCCAGCAGTTTTGTTCACCGGGGGACCGGTCGTGAAAAACTGTTTTTT. Translation: CASSFVHRGTGREKLFF. Using reference TRBV27 and TRBJ1-4 for the parts outside the CDR3, the full variable domain is EAQVTQNPRYLITVTGKKLTVTCSQNMNHEYMSWYRQDPGLGLRQIYYSMNVEVTDKGDVPEGYKVSRKEKRNFPLILESPSPNQTSLYFCASSFVHRGTGREKLFFGSGTQLSVL.

The rearrangement joins TRBV5-1 to TRBJ2-2; 7 bases align to TRBD1. The junction had 5 bases not matched to a gene; V was cut back by 3 bases and J by 0 bases. In germline, CDR1 is SGHRS, CDR2 YFSETQ. The CDR3 consists of 16 residues. CDR3 DNA sequence: TGCGCCAGCAGCTCTTCAGGGGGACCGAACACCGGGGAGCTGTTTTTT. This codes for CASSSSGGPNTGELFF.

Note on this clone: One junction end disagrees with the germline gene, perhaps due to a read error. The gene calls are TRBV27 and TRBJ1-5; TRBD1 aligns across 8 bases. The CDR3 extends over 15 amino acids. Germline assignment: CDR1 MNHEY and CDR2 SMNVEV (reference sequence). The CDR3 DNA follows: TGTGCCAGCAGTTTATCTGGTGGTGGATGGGACAGGTGGAATTTT. Amino acids: CASSLSGGGWDRWNF.

The chain's CDR3 is CASSISPGLRIYGYTF. The CDR3 DNA sequence: TGTGCCAGCAGTATCTCTCCGGGACTGAGGATCTATGGCTACACCTTC. The chain combines TRBV28 with TRBJ1-2; the D gene is possibly TRBD1 (5 bases). Germline assignment: CDR1 MDHEN and CDR2 SYDVKM. Trimming pared 5 bases from V and 4 bases from J, leaving 20 bases between. The CDR3 is 16 amino acids.